A single sample gave rise to the 27 T cell receptor beta chains below, sequenced in a study of naive and memory T cell subsets. Two oligonucleotides, mixed equimolar, formed the beta constant-region primer covering TRBC1 and TRBC2. TCRdb redid the calling of the UMI-ligation and nested PCR reads with MiXCR, one entry per CDR3 protein. Found here are 130,000 to 150,000 distinct CDR3 sequences, more than 15% of them singletons; the top ten hold about 0.15%. Sample: naive CD4+ T cells from blood. Every receptor here comes from a human donor in good health.

V gene TRBV5-4 combines with J gene TRBJ2-3; 8 nucleotides agree with TRBD2. The V gene's germline CDR1 is SGHNT and CDR2 YYREEE (reference sequence). V trimming: 4 bases; J trimming: 6 bases; junction bases outside the gene matches: 7. The CDR3 sequence is 14 residues long. CDR3 nucleotides: TGTGCCAGCAGCCTCCGGGTAGCGGGGGATACGCAGTATTTT. Its protein is CASSLRVAGDTQYF.

The rearrangement links TRBV7-2 to TRBJ1-6; no clear D. The CDR3 spans 13 residues. Germline V gene data show CDR1 as SGHTA and CDR2 as FQGNSA. V was trimmed by 1 base and J by 4 bases, leaving 2 bases between them. The CDR3 protein is CASSLDYNSPLHF. CDR3 bases: TGTGCCAGCAGCTTAGATTATAATTCACCCCTCCACTTT.

There are a few counts of this clonotype. This chain links TRBV5-1 with TRBJ2-1; 9 bases agree with TRBD2. Trimming cost V 4 bases and J 3 bases; bases outside gene matches: 2. CDR1 is SGHRS, CDR2 YFSETQ, per germline. The CDR3 runs to 14 residues. CDR3 nucleotide sequence: TGCGCCAGCAGCAATAGCGGGAGCTACAATGAGCAGTTCTTC. Protein: CASSNSGSYNEQFF.

The gene calls are TRBV7-2 and TRBJ2-1; a possible D gene is TRBD2 (6 bases). This CDR3 comprises 14 residues. The germline V gene encodes CDR1 SGHTA and CDR2 FQGNSA. Trimming cost V 5 bases and J 5 bases, with 13 bases left between them. This chain's CDR3 is CASSPSLANNEQFF. DNA for the CDR3: TGTGCCAGCAGCCCATCACTAGCAAACAATGAGCAGTTCTTC.

The chain couples TRBV6-2 or TRBV6-3 to TRBJ2-2, with TRBD2 identical over 8 bases. V dropped 4 bases and J dropped 7; count of bases not matched to a gene: 14. The V gene's germline CDR1 is MNHEY and CDR2 SVGEGT. CDR3 length equals 17 residues. The CDR3 loop reads CASSSTPGREGSGELFF. CDR3 nucleotides: TGTGCCAGCAGTTCGACCCCCGGACGGGAGGGTAGCGGGGAGCTGTTTTTT.

The chain combines TRBV12-3 or TRBV12-4 with TRBJ2-3, with 13 bases matching TRBD2. Losses at the gene ends were 5 bases for V and 11 bases for J; bases not matched to a gene: 13. The CDR3 spans 16 residues. This CDR3 is CASSRTSGSPAGLQYF. The CDR3 nucleotides are TGTGCCAGCAGTCGGACTAGCGGGAGCCCCGCGGGATTGCAGTATTTT.

Only a few counts were recorded for this clonotype. This sequence joins TRBV7-2 and TRBJ1-5; D is uncertain. The V end lost 5 bases, the J end lost 2 bases, and 13 bases lay between the germline ends. The CDR3 loop spans 15 amino acids. Germline V gives CDR1 SGHTA, CDR2 FQGNSA. The CDR3: CASSARALGNQPQHF. The CDR3, as DNA: TGTGCCAGCAGCGCGCGGGCCCTCGGCAATCAGCCCCAGCATTTT. Full variable domain (rest looked up from reference TRBV7-2 and TRBJ1-5): GAGVSQSPSNKVTEKGKDVELRCDPISGHTALYWYRQSLGQGLEFLIYFQGNSAPDKSGLPSDRFSAERTGGSVSTLTIQRTQQEDSAVYLCASSARALGNQPQHFGDGTRLSIL.

This clonotype was counted many times. The gene calls are TRBV6-5 and TRBJ2-1; the D is unclear. Germline V gene data show CDR1 as MNHEY and CDR2 as SVGAGI. Trimming stripped 2 bases from V and 0 bases from J, with 26 bases between. The CDR3 runs to 21 residues. CDR3 protein: CASSYRVPPTREISSYNEQFF. The CDR3 coding sequence is TGTGCCAGCAGTTACCGGGTCCCACCAACAAGAGAGATAAGCTCCTACAATGAGCAGTTCTTC.

This clonotype was observed many times. The rearrangement joins TRBV7-9 to TRBJ1-1; a possible D gene is TRBD1 (6 bases). CDR1 is SEHNR, CDR2 FQNEAQ, per germline (reference sequence). V was trimmed by 4 bases and J by 6 bases, leaving 12 bases between them. This CDR3 is built from 13 residues. The CDR3 DNA follows: TGTGCCAGCAGCTCGACAGGTCTACCTGAAGCTTTCTTT. It translates to CASSSTGLPEAFF.

The CDR3 DNA reads TGCGCCAGCAGCCAAGACCAGGGGGAGCAGTACTTC. Translating it yields CASSQDQGEQYF. The chain combines TRBV4-3 with TRBJ2-7; D perhaps matches TRBD1 (6 bases). This CDR3 is 12 amino acids long. Per germline, CDR1 LGHNA and CDR2 YSLEER. The germline V and J ends were trimmed by 0 bases and 7 bases, with 7 bases remaining between them.

The rearrangement uses TRBV19 and TRBJ1-1; D not resolved. Germline V gene lookup returns CDR1 LNHDA and CDR2 SQIVND (reference sequence). The CDR3 length is 13 residues. V lost 5 bases, J lost 4 bases, and 11 bases lay in between. The CDR3 here is CASSEQRGTEAFF. The CDR3 DNA is TGTGCCAGTAGTGAGCAGCGGGGCACTGAAGCTTTCTTT. The variable domain in full, with the rest retrieved from reference TRBV19 and TRBJ1-1, is DGGITQSPKYLFRKEGQNVTLSCEQNLNHDAMYWYRQDPGQGLRLIYYSQIVNDFQKGDIAEGYSVSREKKESFPLTVTSAQKNPTAFYLCASSEQRGTEAFFGQGTRLTVV.

The rearrangement links TRBV20-1 to TRBJ2-7, with D perhaps matching TRBD1 or TRBD2 (5 bases each). Looked up from germline, CDR1 is DFQATT and CDR2 is SNEGSKA (reference sequence). The length of the CDR3 is 12 residues. V gave up 2 bases and J gave up 6 bases, with 11 bases separating them. The CDR3 is CSARYPGREQYF. The CDR3 nucleotides are TGCAGTGCTAGATATCCGGGACGCGAGCAGTACTTC.

This chain's CDR3 is CASSLDLKGSTDTQYF. In nucleotides, the CDR3 is TGTGCCAGCAGCTTAGACCTTAAAGGCAGCACAGATACGCAGTATTTT. This chain uses TRBV7-2 with TRBJ2-3; D is uncertain. Trimming shortened V by 1 base and J by 0 bases, and 11 bases separated the two germline ends. The CDR3 extends over 16 amino acids. CDR1 and CDR2 (germline): SGHTA, FQGNSA.

This clonotype came up a few times. The chain carries TRBV28 and TRBJ2-3; the match to TRBD2 covers 11 bases. Germline-derived CDR1 and CDR2 are MDHEN and SYDVKM. V was clipped by 0 bases and J by 5 bases; unmatched bases: 7. The CDR3 sequence is 17 residues long. CDR3 residues: CASSLWGSGRGEDTQYF. Written as DNA, the CDR3 is TGTGCCAGCAGTTTATGGGGTAGCGGGAGGGGAGAAGATACGCAGTATTTT.

This clonotype was recorded a few times. V gene TRBV7-9 combines with J gene TRBJ2-7; D perhaps matches TRBD2 (5 bases). The germline CDR1 and CDR2 sequences are SEHNR and FQNEAQ (reference sequence). This CDR3 comprises 14 residues. V was clipped by 1 base and J by 2 bases, with 9 bases between them. For the CDR3, the DNA is TGTGCCAGCAGCTTAGGTGGGAGTACCTACGAGCAGTACTTC. It yields the protein CASSLGGSTYEQYF. The full variable domain, in which reference TRBV7-9 and TRBJ2-7 provide the parts outside the CDR3, is DTGVSQNPRHKITKRGQNVTFRCDPISEHNRLYWYRQTLGQGPEFLTYFQNEAQLEKSRLLSDRFSAERPKGSFSTLEIQRTEQGDSAMYLCASSLGGSTYEQYFGPGTRLTVT.

The chain links TRBV10-3 to TRBJ1-3; 8 bases are a match to TRBD1. CDR1 is ENHRY, CDR2 SYGVKD, per germline. V lost 4 bases to trimming and J lost 1 base; unmatched junction nucleotides: 0. The length of the CDR3 is 14 residues. The CDR3 protein is CAISGTGSGNTIYF. CDR3 coding DNA: TGTGCCATCAGTGGGACAGGGTCTGGAAACACCATATATTTT.

This clonotype was seen a few times. The chain combines TRBV20-1 with TRBJ1-5, with D possibly matching TRBD1 (6 bases). With 3 bases removed from V and 7 bases from J, the gap between germline ends came to 10 bases. This CDR3 spans 12 amino acids. CDR1 and CDR2 from the germline V gene are DFQATT and SNEGSKA (reference sequence). In DNA form, the CDR3 reads TGCAGTGCTAGGAGAGGGGGGCAGCCCCAGCATTTT. Translated, it gives CSARRGGQPQHF.

This clonotype was counted between two and nine times. J is TRBJ2-7 and V is TRBV12-3 or TRBV12-4; TRBD1 matches 9 bases. The CDR3 consists of 14 residues. Germline trimming cut 6 bases from V and 5 bases from J; bases unmatched to any gene: 8. The CDR3 nucleotides are TGTGCCAGCAGCACTGGACAGGGGTTCCACGAGCAGTACTTC. This sequence encodes CASSTGQGFHEQYF.

This clonotype has only a few counts. The chain combines TRBV10-3 with TRBJ1-2; a weak D match, TRBD1 (5 bases). Germline V CDR1 and CDR2: ENHRY, SYGVKD. CDR3 size: 12 residues. Trimming left V 8 bases short and J 7 bases short, with 14 bases between. CDR3 amino acids: CAIYGGLIGYTF. CDR3 nucleotides: TGTGCCATCTATGGGGGGTTGATTGGCTACACCTTC.

V gene TRBV10-3 combines with J gene TRBJ1-4, with D possibly TRBD1 on 6 matching bases. CDR1 is ENHRY, CDR2 SYGVKD, per germline. The CDR3 has 13 amino acids. Between the trimmed V and J ends, which lost 6 bases and 6 bases, there was a span of 11 bases. The CDR3 DNA sequence: TGTGCCATCAGCCAACAGGGAGATGAAAAACTGTTTTTT. It codes for CAISQQGDEKLFF.

The chain has TRBV5-1 and TRBJ1-1, with D perhaps TRBD1 (6 bases). The CDR3 is 14 amino acids. Germline loops: CDR1 SGHRS, CDR2 YFSETQ. Trimming pared 2 bases from V and 5 bases from J, leaving 13 bases between. Written as DNA, the CDR3 is TGCGCCAGCAGCTTCAACAGGGTAGGGACTGAAGCTTTCTTT. Amino acid sequence: CASSFNRVGTEAFF.

This clonotype turned up a few times. The chain couples TRBV6-2 or TRBV6-3 to TRBJ1-2, with D hard to call. V lost 8 bases, J lost 5 bases, and 6 bases lay in between. The germline gives CDR1 MNHEY, CDR2 SVGEGT. The CDR3 has 10 amino acids. The CDR3 loop is CASSGYGYTF. CDR3 sequence (DNA): TGTGCCAGCTCCGGTTATGGCTACACCTTC.

This clonotype was counted a few times. This chain's CDR3 is CAIPHPHPGLNTGELFF. For the CDR3, the DNA is TGTGCCATCCCCCACCCCCACCCGGGATTGAACACCGGGGAGCTGTTTTTT. This chain connects TRBV10-3 to TRBJ2-2, with D maybe TRBD2 (5 bases). CDR3 length equals 17 residues. Per germline, CDR1 ENHRY and CDR2 SYGVKD. V lost 8 bases, J lost 1 base, and 20 bases lay in between.

The chain combines TRBV15 with TRBJ1-2; TRBD1 matches at 7 bases. The CDR3 length is 15 residues. The germline V gene has CDR1 LNHNV and CDR2 YYDKDF (reference sequence). V lost 0 bases to trimming and J lost 5 bases; unmatched junction nucleotides: 6. CDR3 nucleotides: TGTGCCACCAGCAGAGATGACAGGGCTGGGTATGGCTACACCTTC. As protein: CATSRDDRAGYGYTF.

This rearrangement joins TRBV9 to TRBJ2-7; 13 bases are a match to TRBD2. The V gene end was trimmed by 2 bases and the J gene end by 3 bases; junction bases not matched to a gene: 11. The CDR3 is made up of 18 amino acids. Germline CDR1 and CDR2: SGDLS and YYNGEE. In nucleotides, the CDR3 is TGTGCCAGCAGCGTCGGGACTAGCGGGATCGGATTGGACTACGAGCAGTACTTC. Translating it yields CASSVGTSGIGLDYEQYF.

The chain combines TRBV5-6 with TRBJ1-2; 7 bases line up with TRBD1. The CDR3 contains 14 residues. V shed 1 base and J 3 bases; nucleotides not matched to a gene: 3. Germline CDR1 is SGHDT and CDR2 is YYEEEE. CDR3 nucleotides: TGTGCCAGCAGCTTGTCTGGGACAGACTATGGCTACACCTTC. Amino acid sequence: CASSLSGTDYGYTF.

This clonotype came up a few times. The limits of the CDR3 on the DNA are not certain, so only TCRdb's listed CDR3 is given. The genes are TRBV6-4 and TRBJ2-3. From its first to its last residue, the CDR3 has 15 amino acids. The germline V gene encodes CDR1 MRHNA and CDR2 SNTAGT. The CDR3 region is CASSTSAVATDTQYF.